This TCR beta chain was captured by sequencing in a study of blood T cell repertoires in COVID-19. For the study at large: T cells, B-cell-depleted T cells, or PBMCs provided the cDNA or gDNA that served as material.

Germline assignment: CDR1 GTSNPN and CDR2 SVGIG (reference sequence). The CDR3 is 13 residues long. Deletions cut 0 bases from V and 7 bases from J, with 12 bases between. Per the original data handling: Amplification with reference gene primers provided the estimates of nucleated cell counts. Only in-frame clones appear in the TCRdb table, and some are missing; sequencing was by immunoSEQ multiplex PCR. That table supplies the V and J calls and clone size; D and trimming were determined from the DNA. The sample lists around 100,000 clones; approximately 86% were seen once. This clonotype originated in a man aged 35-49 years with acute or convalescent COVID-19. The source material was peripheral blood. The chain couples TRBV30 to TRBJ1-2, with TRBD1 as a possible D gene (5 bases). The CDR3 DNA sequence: TGTGCCTGGAGTGTAGGGGTAGGGGTTGGCTACACCTTC. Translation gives CAWSVGVGVGYTF.